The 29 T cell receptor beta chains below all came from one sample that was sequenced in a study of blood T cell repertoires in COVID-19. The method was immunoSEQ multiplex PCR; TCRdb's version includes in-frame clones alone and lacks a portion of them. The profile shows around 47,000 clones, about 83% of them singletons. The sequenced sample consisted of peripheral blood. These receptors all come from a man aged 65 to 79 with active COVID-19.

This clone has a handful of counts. The CDR3, as DNA: TGTGCCAGCAGTGAGATGCAGGGCCTCGCCGAGCAGTACTTC. Translation gives CASSEMQGLAEQYF. This chain uses TRBV6-1 with TRBJ2-7; possibly TRBD1 for D (5 bases). The CDR3 covers 14 residues. The germline CDR1 and CDR2 sequences are MNHNS and SASEGT. V lost 3 bases and J lost 6, with 15 bases in between.

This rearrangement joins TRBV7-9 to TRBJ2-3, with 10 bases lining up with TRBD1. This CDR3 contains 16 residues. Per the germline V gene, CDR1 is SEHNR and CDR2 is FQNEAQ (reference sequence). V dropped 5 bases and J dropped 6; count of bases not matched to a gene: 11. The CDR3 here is CASSPGDRGLADTQYF. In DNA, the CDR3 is TGTGCCAGCAGCCCAGGGGACAGGGGTCTAGCTGATACGCAGTATTTT.

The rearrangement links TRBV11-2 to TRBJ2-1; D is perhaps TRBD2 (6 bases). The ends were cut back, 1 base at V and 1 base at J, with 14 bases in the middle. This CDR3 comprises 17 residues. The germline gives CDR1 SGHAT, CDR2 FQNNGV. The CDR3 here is CASSLGGVDGSYNEQFF. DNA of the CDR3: TGTGCCAGCAGCTTAGGGGGGGTAGACGGATCCTACAATGAGCAGTTCTTC.

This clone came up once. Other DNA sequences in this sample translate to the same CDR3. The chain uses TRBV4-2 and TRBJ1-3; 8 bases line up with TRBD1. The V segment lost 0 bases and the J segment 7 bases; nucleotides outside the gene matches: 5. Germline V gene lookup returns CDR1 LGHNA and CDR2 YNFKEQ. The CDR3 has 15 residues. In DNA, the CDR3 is TGTGCCAGCAGCCAAGATGGACAGGGCGGGAACACCATATATTTT. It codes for CASSQDGQGGNTIYF.

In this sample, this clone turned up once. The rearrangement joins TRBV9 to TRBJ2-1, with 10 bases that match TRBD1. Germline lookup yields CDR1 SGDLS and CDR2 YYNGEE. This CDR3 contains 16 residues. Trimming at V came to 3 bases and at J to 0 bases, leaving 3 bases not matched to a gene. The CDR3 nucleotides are TGTGCCAGCAGCGGGGGACAGGGGATCTCCTACAATGAGCAGTTCTTC. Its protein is CASSGGQGISYNEQFF. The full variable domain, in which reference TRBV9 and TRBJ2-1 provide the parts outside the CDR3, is DSGVTQTPKHLITATGQRVTLRCSPRSGDLSVYWYQQSLDQGLQFLIQYYNGEERAKGNILERFSAQQFPDLHSELNLSSLELGDSALYFCASSGGQGISYNEQFFGPGTRLTVL.

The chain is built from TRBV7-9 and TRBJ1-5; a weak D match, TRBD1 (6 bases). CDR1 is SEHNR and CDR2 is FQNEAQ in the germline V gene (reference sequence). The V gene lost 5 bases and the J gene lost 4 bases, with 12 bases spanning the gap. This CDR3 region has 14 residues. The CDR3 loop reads CASSTITGNQPQHF. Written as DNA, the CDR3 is TGTGCCAGCAGCACTATTACAGGGAATCAGCCCCAGCATTTT. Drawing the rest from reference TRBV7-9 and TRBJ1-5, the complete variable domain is DTGVSQNPRHKITKRGQNVTFRCDPISEHNRLYWYRQTLGQGPEFLTYFQNEAQLEKSRLLSDRFSAERPKGSFSTLEIQRTEQGDSAMYLCASSTITGNQPQHFGDGTRLSIL.

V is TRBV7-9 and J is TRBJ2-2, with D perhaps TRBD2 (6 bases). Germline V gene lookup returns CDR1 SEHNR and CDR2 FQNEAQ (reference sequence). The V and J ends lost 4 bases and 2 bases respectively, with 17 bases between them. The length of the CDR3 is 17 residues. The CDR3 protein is CASSWPGELANTGELFF. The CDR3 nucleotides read TGTGCCAGCAGCTGGCCGGGGGAACTCGCCAACACCGGGGAGCTGTTTTTT.

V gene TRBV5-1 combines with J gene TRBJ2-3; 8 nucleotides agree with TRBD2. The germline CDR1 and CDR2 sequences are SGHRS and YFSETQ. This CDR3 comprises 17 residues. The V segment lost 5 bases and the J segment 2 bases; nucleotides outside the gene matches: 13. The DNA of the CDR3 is TGCGCCAGCAGGGGTCAGGCTAGCGGGTTCCTCACAGATACGCAGTATTTT. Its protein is CASRGQASGFLTDTQYF.

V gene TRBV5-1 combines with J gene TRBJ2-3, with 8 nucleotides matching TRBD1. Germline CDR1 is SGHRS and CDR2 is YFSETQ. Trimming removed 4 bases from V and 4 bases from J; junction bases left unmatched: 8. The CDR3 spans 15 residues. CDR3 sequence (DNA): TGCGCCAGCAGCCCGGACAGGGTCGGGGCAGATACGCAGTATTTT. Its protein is CASSPDRVGADTQYF.

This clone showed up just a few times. The CDR3 here is CATSDLSPGHRNQPQHF. CDR3 nucleotide sequence: TGTGCCACCAGTGATTTGTCGCCAGGACATCGCAATCAGCCCCAGCATTTT. The genes are TRBV24-1 and TRBJ1-5; maybe TRBD1 (5 bases). V was trimmed by 0 bases and J by 2 bases, leaving 13 bases between them. The CDR3 extends over 17 amino acids. Per germline, CDR1 KGHDR and CDR2 SFDVKD.

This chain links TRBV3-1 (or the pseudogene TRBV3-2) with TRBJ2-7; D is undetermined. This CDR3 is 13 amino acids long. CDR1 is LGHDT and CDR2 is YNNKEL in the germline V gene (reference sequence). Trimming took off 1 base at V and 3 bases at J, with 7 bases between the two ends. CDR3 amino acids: CASSQVLGYEQYF. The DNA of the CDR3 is TGTGCCAGCAGCCAAGTCCTAGGCTACGAGCAGTACTTC.

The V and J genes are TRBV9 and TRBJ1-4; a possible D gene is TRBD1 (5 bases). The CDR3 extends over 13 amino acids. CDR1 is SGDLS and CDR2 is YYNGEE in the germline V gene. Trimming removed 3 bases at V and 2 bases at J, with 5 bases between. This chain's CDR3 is CASSGQTNEKLFF. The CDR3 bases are TGTGCCAGCAGCGGACAGACTAATGAAAAACTGTTTTTT.

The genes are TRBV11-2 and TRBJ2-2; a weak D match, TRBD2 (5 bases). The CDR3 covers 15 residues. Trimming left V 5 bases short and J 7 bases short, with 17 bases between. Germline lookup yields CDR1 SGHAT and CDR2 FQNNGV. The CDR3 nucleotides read TGTGCCAGCAGCCTAACCCCGGGGTCGAACGGGGAGCTGTTTTTT. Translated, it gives CASSLTPGSNGELFF.

The CDR3 DNA sequence: TGCAGCGTTGCGGGGAGCGTCTCTGGAAACACCATATATTTT. It is translated as CSVAGSVSGNTIYF. The chain is built from TRBV29-1 and TRBJ1-3; D remains ambiguous. CDR3 size: 14 residues. CDR1 is SQVTM, CDR2 ANQGSEA, per germline. Trimming shortened V by 4 bases and J by 0 bases, and 10 bases separated the two germline ends.

The CDR3 region has the DNA TGTGCCAGCAGCGGGCGACAGGGGGCGGGCACTGAAGCTTTCTTT. Residues: CASSGRQGAGTEAFF. V is TRBV9 and J is TRBJ1-1; 10 nucleotides agree with TRBD1. Germline assignment: CDR1 SGDLS and CDR2 YYNGEE. The ends lost 3 bases at V and 4 bases at J; junction bases unmatched: 6. This CDR3 comprises 15 residues.

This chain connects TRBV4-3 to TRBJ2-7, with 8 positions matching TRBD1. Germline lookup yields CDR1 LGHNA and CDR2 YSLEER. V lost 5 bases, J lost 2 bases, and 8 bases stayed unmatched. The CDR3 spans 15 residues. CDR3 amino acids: CASSSRRQGTYEQYF. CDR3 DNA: TGCGCCAGCAGCAGCCGTCGACAGGGGACCTACGAGCAGTACTTC.

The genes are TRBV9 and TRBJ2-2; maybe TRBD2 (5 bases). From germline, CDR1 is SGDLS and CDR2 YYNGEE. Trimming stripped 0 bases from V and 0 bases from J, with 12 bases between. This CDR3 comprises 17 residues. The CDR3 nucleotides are TGTGCCAGCAGCGTAGGGGTGGGGAGCCCGAACACCGGGGAGCTGTTTTTT. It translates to CASSVGVGSPNTGELFF.

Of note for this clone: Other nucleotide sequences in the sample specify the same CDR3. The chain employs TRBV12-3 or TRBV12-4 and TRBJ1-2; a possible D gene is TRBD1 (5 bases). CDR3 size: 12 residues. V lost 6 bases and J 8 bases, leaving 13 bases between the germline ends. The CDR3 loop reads CASRTQGGGYTF. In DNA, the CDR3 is TGTGCCAGCAGGACCCAGGGTGGAGGCTACACCTTC.

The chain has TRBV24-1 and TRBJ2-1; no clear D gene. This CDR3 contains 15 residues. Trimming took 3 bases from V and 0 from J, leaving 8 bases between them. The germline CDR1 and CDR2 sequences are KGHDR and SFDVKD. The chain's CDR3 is CATSDPSGSYNEQFF. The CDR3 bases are TGTGCCACCAGTGATCCCTCCGGCTCCTACAATGAGCAGTTCTTC.

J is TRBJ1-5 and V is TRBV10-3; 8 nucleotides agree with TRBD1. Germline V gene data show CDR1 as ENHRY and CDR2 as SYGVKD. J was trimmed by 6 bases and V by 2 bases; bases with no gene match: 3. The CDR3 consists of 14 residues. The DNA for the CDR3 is TGTGCCATCAGTGAGGACAGGGGTGGTCAGCCCCAGCATTTT. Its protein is CAISEDRGGQPQHF.

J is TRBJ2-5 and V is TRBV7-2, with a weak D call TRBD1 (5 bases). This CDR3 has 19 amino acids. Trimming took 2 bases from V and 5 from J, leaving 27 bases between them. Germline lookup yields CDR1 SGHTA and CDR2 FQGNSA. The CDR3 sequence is CASSLYFRAQVQPGETQYF. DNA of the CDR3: TGTGCCAGCAGCTTATATTTTAGGGCGCAGGTCCAGCCAGGGGAGACCCAGTACTTC.

For the CDR3, the DNA is TGTGCCAGCAGCCTGAGCGGGGGGAATTCCTACGAGCAGTACTTC. Translated: CASSLSGGNSYEQYF. The chain links TRBV7-3 to TRBJ2-7; 9 bases are shared with TRBD2. Trimming at V came to 5 bases and at J to 1 base, leaving 6 bases not matched to a gene. The CDR3 is 15 amino acids. CDR1 and CDR2 (germline): SGHTA, FQGTGA.

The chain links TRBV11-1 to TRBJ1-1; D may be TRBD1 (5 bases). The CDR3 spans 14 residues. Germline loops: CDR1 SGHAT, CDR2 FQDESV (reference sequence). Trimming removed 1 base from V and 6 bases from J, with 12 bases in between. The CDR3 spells CASSLEERGPEAFF. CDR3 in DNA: TGTGCCAGCAGCTTAGAGGAGCGGGGCCCTGAAGCTTTCTTT.

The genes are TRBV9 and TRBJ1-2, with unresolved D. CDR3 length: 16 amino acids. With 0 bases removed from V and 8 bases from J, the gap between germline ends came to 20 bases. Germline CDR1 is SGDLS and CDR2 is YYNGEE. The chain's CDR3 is CASSVVSGRTMVGYTF. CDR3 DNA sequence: TGTGCCAGCAGCGTAGTGAGCGGGAGAACTATGGTAGGCTACACCTTC.

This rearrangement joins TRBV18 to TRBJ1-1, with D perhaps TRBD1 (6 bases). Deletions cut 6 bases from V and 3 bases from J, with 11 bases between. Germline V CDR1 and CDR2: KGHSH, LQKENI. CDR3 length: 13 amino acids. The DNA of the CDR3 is TGTGCCAGCTCCTACACAGGGTACACTGAAGCTTTCTTT. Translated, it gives CASSYTGYTEAFF.

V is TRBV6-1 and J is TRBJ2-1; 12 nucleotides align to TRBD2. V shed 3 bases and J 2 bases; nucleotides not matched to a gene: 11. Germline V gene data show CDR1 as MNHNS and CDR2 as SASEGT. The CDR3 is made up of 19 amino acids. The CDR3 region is CASSDWRTSGVLTYNEQFF. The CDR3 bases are TGTGCCAGCAGTGACTGGAGGACTAGCGGGGTTCTCACCTACAATGAGCAGTTCTTC.

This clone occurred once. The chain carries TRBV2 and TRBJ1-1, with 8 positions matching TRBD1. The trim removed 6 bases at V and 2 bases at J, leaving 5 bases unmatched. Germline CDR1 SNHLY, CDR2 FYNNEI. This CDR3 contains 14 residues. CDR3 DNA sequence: TGTGCCAGCAGCGGTGACAGGGGAAACACTGAAGCTTTCTTT. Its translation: CASSGDRGNTEAFF.

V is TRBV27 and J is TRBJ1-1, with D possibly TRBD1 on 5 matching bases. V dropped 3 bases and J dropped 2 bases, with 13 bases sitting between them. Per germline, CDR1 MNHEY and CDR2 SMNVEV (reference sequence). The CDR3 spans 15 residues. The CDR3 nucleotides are TGTGCCAGCAGTTTGAAGGGGTCGGGTAACACTGAAGCTTTCTTT. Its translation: CASSLKGSGNTEAFF.

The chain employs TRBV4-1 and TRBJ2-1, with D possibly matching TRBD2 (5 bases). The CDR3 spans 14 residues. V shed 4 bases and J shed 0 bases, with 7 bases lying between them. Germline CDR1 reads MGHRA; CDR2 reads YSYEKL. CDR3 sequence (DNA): TGCGCCAGCAGCCCTCGGGGCTCCTACAATGAGCAGTTCTTC. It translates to CASSPRGSYNEQFF.